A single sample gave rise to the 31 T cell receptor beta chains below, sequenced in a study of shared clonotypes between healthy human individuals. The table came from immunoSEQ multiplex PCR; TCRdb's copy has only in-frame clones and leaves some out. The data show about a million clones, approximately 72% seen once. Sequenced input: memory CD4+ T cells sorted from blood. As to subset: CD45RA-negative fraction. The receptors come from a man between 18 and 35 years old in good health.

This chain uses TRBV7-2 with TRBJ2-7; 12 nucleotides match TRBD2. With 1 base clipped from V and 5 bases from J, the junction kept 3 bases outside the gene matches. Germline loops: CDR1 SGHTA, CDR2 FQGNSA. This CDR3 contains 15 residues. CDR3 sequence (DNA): TGTGCCAGCAGCTTAGAGACTAGCGGGGGCAACGAGCAGTACTTC. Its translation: CASSLETSGGNEQYF.

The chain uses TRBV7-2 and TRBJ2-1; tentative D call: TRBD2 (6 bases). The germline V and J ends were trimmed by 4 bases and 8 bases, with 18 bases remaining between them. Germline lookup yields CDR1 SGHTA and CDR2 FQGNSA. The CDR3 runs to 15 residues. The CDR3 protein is CASSWGGRARDEQFF. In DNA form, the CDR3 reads TGTGCCAGCAGCTGGGGAGGAAGGGCCAGGGATGAGCAGTTCTTC.

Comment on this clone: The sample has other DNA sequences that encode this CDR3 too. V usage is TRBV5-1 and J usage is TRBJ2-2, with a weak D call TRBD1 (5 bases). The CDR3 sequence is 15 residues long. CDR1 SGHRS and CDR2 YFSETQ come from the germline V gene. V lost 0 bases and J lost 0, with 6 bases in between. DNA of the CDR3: TGCGCCAGCAGCTTGGGACAGTCGAACACCGGGGAGCTGTTTTTT. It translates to CASSLGQSNTGELFF. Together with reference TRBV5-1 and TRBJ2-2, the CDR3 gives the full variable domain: KAGVTQTPRYLIKTRGQQVTLSCSPISGHRSVSWYQQTPGQGLQFLFEYFSETQRNKGNFPGRFSGRQFSNSRSEMNVSTLELGDSALYLCASSLGQSNTGELFFGEGSRLTVL.

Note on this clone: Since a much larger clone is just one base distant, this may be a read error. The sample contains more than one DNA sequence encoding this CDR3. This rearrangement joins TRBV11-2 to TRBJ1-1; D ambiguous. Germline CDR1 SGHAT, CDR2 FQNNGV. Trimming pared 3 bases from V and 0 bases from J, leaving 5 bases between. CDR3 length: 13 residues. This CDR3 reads CASSLAVNTEAFF. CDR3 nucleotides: TGTGCCAGCAGCTTGGCAGTGAACACTGAAGCTTTCTTT.

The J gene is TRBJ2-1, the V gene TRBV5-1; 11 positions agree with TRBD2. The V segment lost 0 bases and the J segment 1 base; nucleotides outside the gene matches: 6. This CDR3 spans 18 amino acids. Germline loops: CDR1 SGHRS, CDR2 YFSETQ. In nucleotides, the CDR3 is TGCGCCAGCAGCTTGGCCCTTCTAGCGGGAGGATCCTACAATGAGCAGTTCTTC. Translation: CASSLALLAGGSYNEQFF.

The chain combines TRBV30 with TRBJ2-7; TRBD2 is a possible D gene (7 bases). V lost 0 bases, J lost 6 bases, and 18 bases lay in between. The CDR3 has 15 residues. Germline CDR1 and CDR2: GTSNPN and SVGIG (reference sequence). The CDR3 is CAWSVGGARSSEQYF. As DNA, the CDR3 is TGTGCCTGGAGTGTGGGGGGGGCGCGGTCGAGCGAGCAGTACTTC.

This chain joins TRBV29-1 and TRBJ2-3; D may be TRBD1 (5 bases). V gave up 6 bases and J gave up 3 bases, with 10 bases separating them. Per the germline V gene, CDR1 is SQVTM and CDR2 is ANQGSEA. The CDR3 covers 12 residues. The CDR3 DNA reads TGCAGCGTGGGCGCAGGGACAGATACGCAGTATTTT. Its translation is CSVGAGTDTQYF.

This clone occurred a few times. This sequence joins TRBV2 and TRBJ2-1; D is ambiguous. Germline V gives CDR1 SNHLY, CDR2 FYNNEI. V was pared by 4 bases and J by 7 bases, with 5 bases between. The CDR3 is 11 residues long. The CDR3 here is CASSVGNEQFF. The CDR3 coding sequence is TGTGCCAGCAGTGTGGGGAATGAGCAGTTCTTC.

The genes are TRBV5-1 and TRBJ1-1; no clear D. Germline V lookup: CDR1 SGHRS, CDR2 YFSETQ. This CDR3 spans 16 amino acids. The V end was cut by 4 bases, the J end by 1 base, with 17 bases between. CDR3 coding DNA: TGCGCCAGCAGCAGAGGGTTGGGCGTTGGGAACACTGAAGCTTTCTTT. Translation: CASSRGLGVGNTEAFF.

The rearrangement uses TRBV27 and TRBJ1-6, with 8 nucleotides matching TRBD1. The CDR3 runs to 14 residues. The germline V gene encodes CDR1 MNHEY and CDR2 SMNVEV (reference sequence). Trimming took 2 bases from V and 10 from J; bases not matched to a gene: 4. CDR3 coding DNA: TGTGCCAGCAGTTTACTGACAGGGGACTCACCCCTCCACTTT. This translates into CASSLLTGDSPLHF.

CDR3 protein: CASSLGDKSYEQYF. Here the CDR3 DNA reads TGCGCCAGCAGCTTGGGTGACAAGTCCTACGAGCAGTACTTC. V is TRBV5-1 and J is TRBJ2-7; D remains ambiguous. The V end lost 0 bases, the J end lost 1 base, and 8 bases lay between the germline ends. This CDR3 comprises 14 residues. Germline-derived CDR1 and CDR2 are SGHRS and YFSETQ.

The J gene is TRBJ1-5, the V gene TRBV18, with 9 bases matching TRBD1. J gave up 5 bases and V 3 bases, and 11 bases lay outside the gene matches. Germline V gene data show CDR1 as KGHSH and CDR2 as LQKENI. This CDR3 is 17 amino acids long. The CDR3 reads CASSPSSTGGSDQPQHF. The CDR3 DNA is TGTGCCAGCTCACCTTCTTCGACAGGGGGATCGGATCAGCCCCAGCATTTT.

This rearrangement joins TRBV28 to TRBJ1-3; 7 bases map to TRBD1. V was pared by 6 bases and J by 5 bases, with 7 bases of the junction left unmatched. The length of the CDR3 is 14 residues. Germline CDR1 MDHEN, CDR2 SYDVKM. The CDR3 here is CASSPTGTRNTIYF. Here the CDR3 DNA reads TGTGCCAGCAGCCCGACAGGGACGAGAAACACCATATATTTT.

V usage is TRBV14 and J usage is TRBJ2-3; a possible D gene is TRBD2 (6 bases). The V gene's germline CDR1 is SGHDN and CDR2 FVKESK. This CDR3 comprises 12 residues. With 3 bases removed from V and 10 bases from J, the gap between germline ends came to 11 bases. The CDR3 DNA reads TGTGCCAGCAGCCACACCGGGGGTCCGCAGTATTTT. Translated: CASSHTGGPQYF. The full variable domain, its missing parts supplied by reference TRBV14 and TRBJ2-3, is EAGVTQFPSHSVIEKGQTVTLRCDPISGHDNLYWYRRVMGKEIKFLLHFVKESKQDESGMPNNRFLAERTGGTYSTLKVQPAELEDSGVYFCASSHTGGPQYFGPGTRLTVL.

The CDR3 is CASSSGTAGVAQYF. In DNA, the CDR3 is TGTGCCAGCAGCTCCGGGACTGCTGGTGTGGCCCAGTACTTC. The V call is TRBV5-6, the J call TRBJ2-5; a weak D match, TRBD2 (6 bases). Per the germline V gene, CDR1 is SGHDT and CDR2 is YYEEEE. V was shortened by 3 bases and J by 9 bases, with 18 bases between the two germline ends. This CDR3 contains 14 residues.

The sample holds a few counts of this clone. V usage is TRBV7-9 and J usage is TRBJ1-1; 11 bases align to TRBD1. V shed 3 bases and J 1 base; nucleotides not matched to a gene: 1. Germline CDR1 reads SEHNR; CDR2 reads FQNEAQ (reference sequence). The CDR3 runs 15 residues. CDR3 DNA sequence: TGTGCCAGCAGCTTTGGGACAGGGGGGAACACTGAAGCTTTCTTT. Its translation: CASSFGTGGNTEAFF.

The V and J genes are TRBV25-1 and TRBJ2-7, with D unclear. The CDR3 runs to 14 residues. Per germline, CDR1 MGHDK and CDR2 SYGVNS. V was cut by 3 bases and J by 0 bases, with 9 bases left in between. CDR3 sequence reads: CASSDLVSSYEQYF. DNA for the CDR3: TGTGCCAGCAGTGATCTGGTGTCCTCCTACGAGCAGTACTTC.

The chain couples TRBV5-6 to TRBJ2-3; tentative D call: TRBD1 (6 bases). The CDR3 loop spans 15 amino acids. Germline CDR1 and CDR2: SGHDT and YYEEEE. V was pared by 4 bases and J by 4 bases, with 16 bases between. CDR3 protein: CASSTPRGMADTQYF. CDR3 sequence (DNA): TGTGCCAGCAGCACCCCGAGGGGGATGGCAGATACGCAGTATTTT.

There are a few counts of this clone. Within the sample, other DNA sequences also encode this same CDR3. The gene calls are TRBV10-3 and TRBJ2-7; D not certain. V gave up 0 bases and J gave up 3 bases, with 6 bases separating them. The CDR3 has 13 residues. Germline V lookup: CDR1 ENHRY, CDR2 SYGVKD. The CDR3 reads CAISESFSYEQYF. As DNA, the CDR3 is TGTGCCATCAGTGAGTCGTTCAGCTACGAGCAGTACTTC.

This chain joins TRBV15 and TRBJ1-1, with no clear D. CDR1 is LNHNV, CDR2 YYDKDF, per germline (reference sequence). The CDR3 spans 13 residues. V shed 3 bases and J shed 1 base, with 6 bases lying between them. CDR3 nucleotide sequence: TGTGCCACCAGCAGGGTAGCGAACACTGAAGCTTTCTTT. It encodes CATSRVANTEAFF.

This chain's CDR3 is CASSPGPGNTIYF. The CDR3 DNA reads TGTGCCAGCAGCCCAGGACCGGGAAACACCATATATTTT. This rearrangement joins TRBV11-3 to TRBJ1-3; D is unresolved. The CDR3 contains 13 residues. Per the germline V gene, CDR1 is SGHNT and CDR2 is YENEEA. V was pared by 5 bases and J by 4 bases, with 9 bases between.

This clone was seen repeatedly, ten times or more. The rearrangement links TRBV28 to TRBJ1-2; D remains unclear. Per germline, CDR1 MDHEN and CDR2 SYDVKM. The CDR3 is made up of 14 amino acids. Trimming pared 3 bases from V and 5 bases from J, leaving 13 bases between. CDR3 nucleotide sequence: TGTGCCAGCAGTTTCAACCATAGGACTTATGGCTACACCTTC. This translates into CASSFNHRTYGYTF.

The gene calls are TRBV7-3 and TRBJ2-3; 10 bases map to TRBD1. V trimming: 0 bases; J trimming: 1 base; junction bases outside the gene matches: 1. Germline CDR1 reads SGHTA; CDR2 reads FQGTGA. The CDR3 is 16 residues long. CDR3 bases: TGTGCCAGCAGCTTAACCGGGACAGGGGGCACAGATACGCAGTATTTT. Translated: CASSLTGTGGTDTQYF.

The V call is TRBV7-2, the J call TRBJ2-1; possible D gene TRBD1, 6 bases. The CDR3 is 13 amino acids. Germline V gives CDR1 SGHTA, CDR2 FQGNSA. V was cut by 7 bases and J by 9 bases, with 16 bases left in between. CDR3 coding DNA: TGTGCCAGCACCATATTCAGGGGCGGTGAGCAGTTCTTC. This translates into CASTIFRGGEQFF.

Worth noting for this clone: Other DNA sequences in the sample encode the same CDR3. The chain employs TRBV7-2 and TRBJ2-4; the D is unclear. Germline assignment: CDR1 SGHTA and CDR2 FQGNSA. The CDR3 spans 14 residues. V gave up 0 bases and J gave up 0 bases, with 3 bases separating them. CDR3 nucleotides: TGTGCCAGCAGCTTAGCCTTAGCCAAAAACATTCAGTACTTC. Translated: CASSLALAKNIQYF.

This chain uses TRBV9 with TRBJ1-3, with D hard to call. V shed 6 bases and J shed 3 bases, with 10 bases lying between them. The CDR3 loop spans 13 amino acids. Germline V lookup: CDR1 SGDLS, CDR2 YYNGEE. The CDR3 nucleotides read TGTGCCAGCACCTCGGGGTTTGGAAACACCATATATTTT. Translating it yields CASTSGFGNTIYF.

The CDR3 DNA reads TGCGCCAGCAGCTTGGAGGCAGGGGGCCTTAATTCACCCCTCCACTTT. As protein: CASSLEAGGLNSPLHF. The V call is TRBV5-1, the J call TRBJ1-6, with 8 bases lining up with TRBD1. The length of the CDR3 is 16 residues. The germline CDR1 and CDR2 sequences are SGHRS and YFSETQ. The V and J ends lost 0 bases and 6 bases, in that order; junction bases with no gene match: 5.

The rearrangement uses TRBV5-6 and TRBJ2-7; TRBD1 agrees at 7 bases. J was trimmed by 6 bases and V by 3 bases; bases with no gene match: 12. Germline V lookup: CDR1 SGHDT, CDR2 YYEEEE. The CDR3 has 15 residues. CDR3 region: CASSSLGQPEPEQYF. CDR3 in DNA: TGTGCCAGCAGCTCGTTGGGACAGCCAGAGCCCGAGCAGTACTTC. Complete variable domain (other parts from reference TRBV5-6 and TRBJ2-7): DAGVTQSPTHLIKTRGQQVTLRCSPKSGHDTVSWYQQALGQGPQFIFQYYEEEERQRGNFPDRFSGHQFPNYSSELNVNALLLGDSALYLCASSSLGQPEPEQYFGPGTRLTVT.

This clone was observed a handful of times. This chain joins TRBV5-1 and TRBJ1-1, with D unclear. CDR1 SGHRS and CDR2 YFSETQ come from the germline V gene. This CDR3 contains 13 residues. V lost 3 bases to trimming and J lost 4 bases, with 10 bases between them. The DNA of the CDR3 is TGCGCCAGCAGCTCCCGAGTCGGCACTGAAGCTTTCTTT. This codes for CASSSRVGTEAFF.

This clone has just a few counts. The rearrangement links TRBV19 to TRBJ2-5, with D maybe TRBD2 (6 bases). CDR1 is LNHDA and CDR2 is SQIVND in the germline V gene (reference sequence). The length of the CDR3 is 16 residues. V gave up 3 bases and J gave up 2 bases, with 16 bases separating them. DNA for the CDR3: TGTGCCAGTAGTATCACGGGGGTGAATGTACAAGAGACCCAGTACTTC. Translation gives CASSITGVNVQETQYF.

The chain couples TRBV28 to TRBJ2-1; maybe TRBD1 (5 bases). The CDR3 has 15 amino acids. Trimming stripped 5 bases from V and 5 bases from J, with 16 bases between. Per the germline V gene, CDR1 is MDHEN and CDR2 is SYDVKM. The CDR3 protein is CASSTGGRPHNEQFF. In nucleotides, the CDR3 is TGTGCCAGCAGTACAGGCGGACGACCGCACAATGAGCAGTTCTTC.